The T cell receptor (beta chain) described here comes from a study of cytomegalovirus exposure and HLA in healthy donors. There are a few counts of this clone. The antigen remains undetermined. Amplification used 60 Vbeta primers and 13 Jbeta primers. Assay: immunoSEQ multiplex PCR; the TCRdb copy retains only in-frame clones and omits some. Altogether around 120,000 clones are present, 9% to 10% being singletons, with the ten largest covering over 2.5%. V lost 1 base, J lost 2 bases, and 9 bases lay in between. The CDR3 consists of 14 residues. CDR1 is SGHTA and CDR2 is FQGNSA in the germline V gene. Study conclusions and caveats: The authors excluded some V segments, including TRBV6-2 and TRBV6-3, as indistinguishable.

V usage is TRBV7-2 and J usage is TRBJ2-7; D call uncertain. This TCR came from a man between 25 and 39 years old in good health and CMV-seronegative. Source material: PBMCs. CDR3 loop: CASSLGVITYEQYF. The CDR3 DNA reads TGTGCCAGCAGCTTAGGCGTCATAACCTACGAGCAGTACTTC.